This TCR beta chain was documented in a study of T-cell reconstitution after alpha-beta-depleted transplantation in children. Findings and limits, study-wide: It was reported that alpha-beta T cells came from several hundred expanded graft clones (about two months after transplant). When one year had passed after transplant, most T-cell counts and diversity came from newly produced T cells. Diversity of TCRbeta at day 60 was high in some patients, arising from surviving recipient T cells and thymic progenitors.

The TCRbeta library incorporated unique molecular identifiers. Each CDR3 protein gets one entry after TCRdb re-called the PCR reads with MiXCR. The profile shows approximately 300,000 distinct CDR3 sequences, approximately 10% of them singletons. Ten or more counts support this clonotype. As yet, its antigen is unknown. Sequenced here: peripheral blood, sampled 180 days after TCRalphabeta/CD19-depleted stem cell transplant. The origin of this receptor is a male patient aged 2 to 10 who had a stem cell transplant for chronic granulomatous disease, so the T cells may come from the graft donor.

CDR3 region: CASSQGPLRGGFSYEQYF. The CDR3 DNA follows: TGCGCCAGCAGCCAAGGACCCCTTAGGGGGGGATTCTCCTACGAGCAGTACTTC. The chain is built from TRBV4-1 and TRBJ2-7, with a weak D call TRBD2 (7 bases). The germline CDR1 and CDR2 sequences are MGHRA and YSYEKL. Trimming took off 1 base at V and 0 bases at J, with 19 bases between the two ends. CDR3 length equals 18 residues.